Each of the 21 T cell receptor beta chains below was sequenced from the same sample in a study of T cells in pancreatic ductal adenocarcinoma. The selected patients with pancreatic ductal adenocarcinoma had surgery but no neoadjuvant therapy. The data were produced by immunoSEQ multiplex PCR, yet TCRdb's version contains in-frame clones alone and is incomplete. The sample has some 16,000 clones; more than 70% are singletons. Sample: PBMCs. Receptors were obtained from a human donor with pancreatic ductal adenocarcinoma.

The genes are TRBV7-2 and TRBJ1-1; D perhaps matches TRBD1 (6 bases). Trimming removed 1 base at V and 11 bases at J, with 14 bases between. CDR3 length: 13 residues. Germline CDR1 SGHTA, CDR2 FQGNSA. The CDR3 nucleotides are TGTGCCAGCAGCTTAGTATTGGGGGCGGACGCTTTCTTT. Protein: CASSLVLGADAFF.

The V gene is TRBV4-2, the J gene TRBJ2-1, with 14 bases lining up with TRBD2. The germline CDR1 and CDR2 sequences are LGHNA and YNFKEQ. V dropped 4 bases and J dropped 9; count of bases not matched to a gene: 11. The CDR3 extends over 17 amino acids. CDR3 DNA: TGTGCCAGCAGCCGTTGGACTAGCGGGGGGCTTTCTTCTGAGCAGTTCTTC. Translated: CASSRWTSGGLSSEQFF.

This rearrangement joins TRBV5-1 to TRBJ2-7, with D tentatively TRBD1 (5 bases). Germline V gene lookup returns CDR1 SGHRS and CDR2 YFSETQ. Trimming removed 0 bases from V and 0 bases from J, with 19 bases in between. This CDR3 comprises 18 residues. Written as DNA, the CDR3 is TGCGCCAGCAGCTTGGTTTCAGGGTTTGGCGGAAGCTCCTACGAGCAGTACTTC. It specifies CASSLVSGFGGSSYEQYF.

There are a few counts of this clone. V usage is TRBV11-2 and J usage is TRBJ1-2, with 8 bases aligning to TRBD1. The CDR3 loop spans 16 amino acids. V lost 0 bases to trimming and J lost 4 bases; unmatched junction nucleotides: 7. Germline V gene data show CDR1 as SGHAT and CDR2 as FQNNGV. In DNA, the CDR3 is TGTGCCAGCAGCTTAGATGGGGGAACAGGGGGCTATGGCTACACCTTC. Amino acids: CASSLDGGTGGYGYTF.

The chain is built from TRBV5-1 and TRBJ1-1; D call uncertain. Germline V gives CDR1 SGHRS, CDR2 YFSETQ. The germline V and J ends were trimmed by 1 base and 1 base, with 8 bases remaining between them. This CDR3 is 14 amino acids long. The CDR3 spells CASSLLGGNTEAFF. The CDR3 DNA is TGCGCCAGCAGCTTGCTGGGAGGGAACACTGAAGCTTTCTTT.

The genes are TRBV28 and TRBJ2-7; 11 nucleotides line up with TRBD1. The length of the CDR3 is 14 residues. With 2 bases clipped from V and 7 bases from J, the junction kept 4 bases outside the gene matches. The germline CDR1 and CDR2 sequences are MDHEN and SYDVKM. CDR3 protein: CASSLGQGAREQYF. CDR3 DNA sequence: TGTGCCAGCAGTTTAGGACAGGGGGCTCGGGAGCAGTACTTC.

V usage is TRBV9 and J usage is TRBJ1-1; D gene uncertain. Germline V CDR1 and CDR2: SGDLS, YYNGEE. Trimming cost V 4 bases and J 3 bases, with 10 bases left between them. The CDR3 runs 13 residues. CDR3 region: CASSPLSYTEAFF. The CDR3 DNA sequence: TGTGCCAGCAGCCCCCTTTCGTACACTGAAGCTTTCTTT.

The V gene is TRBV18, the J gene TRBJ2-2, with TRBD1 matching over 9 bases. Germline V CDR1 and CDR2: KGHSH, LQKENI. V lost 1 base, J lost 4 bases, and 4 bases stayed unmatched. The CDR3 loop spans 16 amino acids. CDR3 in amino acids: CASSPRGTGSTGELFF. The CDR3 DNA reads TGTGCCAGCTCACCACGGGGGACAGGGTCCACCGGGGAGCTGTTTTTT.

This clone was seen a single time. The chain combines TRBV4-3 with TRBJ1-1, with D possibly being TRBD1 (5 bases). Trimming removed 0 bases from V and 4 bases from J, with 12 bases in between. The CDR3 length is 15 residues. From germline, CDR1 is LGHNA and CDR2 YSLEER. CDR3 region: CASSQDRQGATEAFF. CDR3 DNA sequence: TGCGCCAGCAGCCAAGATCGGCAGGGTGCCACTGAAGCTTTCTTT.

V usage is TRBV19 and J usage is TRBJ1-2; TRBD1 aligns across 10 bases. This CDR3 spans 15 amino acids. Per germline, CDR1 LNHDA and CDR2 SQIVND (reference sequence). After removal of 2 bases from V and 7 bases from J, the junction contained 7 bases not matched to a gene. The DNA of the CDR3 is TGTGCCAGTAGTATAACATCGACAGGGGGCGGTGGCTACACCTTC. This sequence encodes CASSITSTGGGGYTF.

This chain links TRBV18 with TRBJ1-5; 7 positions match TRBD1. Germline V gives CDR1 KGHSH, CDR2 LQKENI. The trim removed 2 bases at V and 7 bases at J, leaving 5 bases unmatched. This CDR3 spans 14 amino acids. The CDR3 here is CASSPSRGQQPQHF. The CDR3 coding sequence is TGTGCCAGCTCACCATCCAGGGGACAGCAGCCCCAGCATTTT.

J is TRBJ2-5 and V is TRBV6-5; 7 bases map to TRBD2. With V trimmed by 7 bases and J by 4 bases, 9 bases remained unmatched. This CDR3 is built from 14 residues. The germline V gene encodes CDR1 MNHEY and CDR2 SVGAGI. CDR3 in amino acids: CASNPNGGGETQYF. As DNA, the CDR3 is TGTGCCAGCAACCCAAACGGCGGGGGAGAGACCCAGTACTTC.

J is TRBJ1-2 and V is TRBV7-2; no firm D call. V dropped 5 bases and J dropped 3 bases, with 13 bases sitting between them. Germline CDR1 and CDR2: SGHTA and FQGNSA. The CDR3 sequence is 14 residues long. Here the CDR3 DNA reads TGTGCCAGCAGCCCGGGTGGCACCTACTATGGCTACACCTTC. Translation: CASSPGGTYYGYTF.

The V gene is TRBV2, the J gene TRBJ2-5; D is possibly TRBD2 (5 bases). The V end lost 7 bases, the J end lost 5 bases, and 8 bases lay between the germline ends. The germline V gene has CDR1 SNHLY and CDR2 FYNNEI. CDR3 length: 11 amino acids. CDR3 protein: CASTVAETQYF. The CDR3 DNA sequence: TGTGCCAGCACGGTAGCGGAGACCCAGTACTTC.

As regards this clone: A junction end diverges from the germline sequence, so it may reflect a read error. The sample contains more than one DNA sequence encoding this CDR3. The CDR3 nucleotides are TGTGCTAGCAGCTCGGAGACCTTCACTGAAGCTTTCTTT. This encodes CASSSETFTEAFF. The V and J genes are TRBV6-4 and TRBJ1-1; D is unresolved. The germline gives CDR1 MRHNA, CDR2 SNTAGT. CDR3 size: 13 residues.

This clone came up once. V is TRBV9 and J is TRBJ2-3; 8 bases match TRBD1. The trim removed 0 bases at V and 6 bases at J, leaving 12 bases unmatched. The CDR3 has 17 residues. Germline values: CDR1 SGDLS, CDR2 YYNGEE. The CDR3 sequence: CASSVAGDRYGRDTQYF. The CDR3 nucleotides read TGTGCCAGCAGCGTAGCCGGGGACAGGTATGGGAGGGATACGCAGTATTTT. Filled out from reference TRBV9 and TRBJ2-3, the complete variable domain reads DSGVTQTPKHLITATGQRVTLRCSPRSGDLSVYWYQQSLDQGLQFLIQYYNGEERAKGNILERFSAQQFPDLHSELNLSSLELGDSALYFCASSVAGDRYGRDTQYFGPGTRLTVL.

The genes are TRBV2 and TRBJ1-1; 8 nucleotides line up with TRBD1. CDR1 and CDR2 from the germline V gene are SNHLY and FYNNEI. V lost 6 bases and J lost 1; bases outside the gene matches: 4. The CDR3 is made up of 14 amino acids. The CDR3 sequence: CASRKDRGNTEAFF. The DNA of the CDR3 is TGTGCCAGCAGAAAAGACAGGGGGAACACTGAAGCTTTCTTT.

V usage is TRBV7-2 and J usage is TRBJ2-1; possibly TRBD1 for D (6 bases). CDR1 is SGHTA, CDR2 FQGNSA, per germline. Trimming removed 5 bases from V and 4 bases from J, with 12 bases in between. The CDR3 contains 14 residues. The CDR3 region is CASSPRRGYNEQFF. The CDR3 DNA reads as TGTGCCAGCAGCCCACGAAGGGGGTACAATGAGCAGTTCTTC.

CDR3 DNA: TGTGCCAGCAGCTTAATGGCAGGGGACACCGGGGAGCTGTTTTTT. Translated, it gives CASSLMAGDTGELFF. The chain recombines TRBV7-3 with TRBJ2-2; D is perhaps TRBD1 (6 bases). CDR3 size: 15 residues. V lost 1 base to trimming and J lost 3 bases, with 9 bases between them. Germline V gene data show CDR1 as SGHTA and CDR2 as FQGTGA. The variable domain in full, with the rest retrieved from reference TRBV7-3 and TRBJ2-2, is GAGVSQTPSNKVTEKGKYVELRCDPISGHTALYWYRQSLGQGPEFLIYFQGTGAADDSGLPNDRFFAVRPEGSVSTLKIQRTERGDSAVYLCASSLMAGDTGELFFGEGSRLTVL.

The rearrangement links TRBV29-1 to TRBJ2-7; TRBD2 might be the D (6 bases). V lost 6 bases and J lost 9, with 12 bases in between. This CDR3 has 10 amino acids. Germline values: CDR1 SQVTM, CDR2 ANQGSEA. CDR3: CSVVEGRQYF. CDR3 nucleotide sequence: TGCAGCGTAGTGGAGGGTCGGCAGTACTTC.

V and J are TRBV5-6 and TRBJ1-6; 7 positions agree with TRBD1. The J segment lost 10 bases and the V segment lost 2 bases, leaving 6 bases of the junction unmatched. The CDR3 covers 14 residues. Germline CDR1 and CDR2: SGHDT and YYEEEE. The CDR3 DNA follows: TGTGCCAGCAGCTTACGACAGGGTATGTCACCCCTCCACTTT. Its protein is CASSLRQGMSPLHF.